The 27 T cell receptor beta chains below come from one sample, sequenced in a study of blood T cell repertoires in COVID-19. Generated by immunoSEQ multiplex PCR, the TCRdb table keeps only in-frame clones and is missing some. Here the sample spans more than 300,000 clones, roughly four fifths being singletons. Sequenced material: PBMCs or T cells enriched from blood (not recorded which). The receptors come from a woman aged 50 to 65 who had recovered from COVID-19.

The rearrangement uses TRBV11-3 and TRBJ2-7, with TRBD2 as a possible D gene (6 bases). From germline, CDR1 is SGHNT and CDR2 YENEEA. V lost 5 bases, J lost 2 bases, and 13 bases lay in between. The CDR3 sequence is 14 residues long. The CDR3 nucleotides read TGTGCCAGCAGCCCGCGGGGAGGTCCCTACGAGCAGTACTTC. Its translation is CASSPRGGPYEQYF.

V and J are TRBV7-2 and TRBJ2-4; no reliable D call. Per the germline V gene, CDR1 is SGHTA and CDR2 is FQGNSA. V gave up 6 bases and J gave up 2 bases, with 11 bases separating them. The CDR3 has 14 residues. In nucleotides, the CDR3 is TGTGCCAGCAGACCGGGTTACTCCAAAAACATTCAGTACTTC. Its translation is CASRPGYSKNIQYF. Looking up the rest from reference TRBV7-2 and TRBJ2-4 gives the full variable domain: GAGVSQSPSNKVTEKGKDVELRCDPISGHTALYWYRQSLGQGLEFLIYFQGNSAPDKSGLPSDRFSAERTGGSVSTLTIQRTQQEDSAVYLCASRPGYSKNIQYFGAGTRLSVL.

The J gene is TRBJ2-1, the V gene TRBV9, with D perhaps TRBD1 (5 bases). V shed 0 bases and J shed 0 bases, with 10 bases lying between them. The CDR3 sequence is 16 residues long. Germline CDR1 is SGDLS and CDR2 is YYNGEE. CDR3 protein: CASSVVGASSYNEQFF. In nucleotides, the CDR3 is TGTGCCAGCAGCGTAGTAGGGGCCAGCTCCTACAATGAGCAGTTCTTC. The whole variable domain, filled in from reference TRBV9 and TRBJ2-1, reads DSGVTQTPKHLITATGQRVTLRCSPRSGDLSVYWYQQSLDQGLQFLIQYYNGEERAKGNILERFSAQQFPDLHSELNLSSLELGDSALYFCASSVVGASSYNEQFFGPGTRLTVL.

The chain links TRBV30 to TRBJ1-1; D uncertain. Germline CDR1 and CDR2: GTSNPN and SVGIG (reference sequence). The CDR3 sequence is 11 residues long. This CDR3 reads CALIVITEAFF. The DNA for the CDR3 is TGTGCACTCATCGTAATCACTGAAGCTTTCTTT.

The chain couples TRBV5-1 to TRBJ2-7; the match to TRBD1 covers 7 bases. Germline-derived CDR1 and CDR2 are SGHRS and YFSETQ. The CDR3 loop spans 15 amino acids. Trimming took 0 bases from V and 2 from J; bases not matched to a gene: 5. The CDR3 coding sequence is TGCGCCAGCAGCTTGGAGACAGGGAACCCCTACGAGCAGTACTTC. Translated, it gives CASSLETGNPYEQYF.

This sequence joins TRBV7-2 and TRBJ1-1; the D gene is possibly TRBD1 (5 bases). The V end was cut by 5 bases, the J end by 6 bases, with 19 bases between. The CDR3 runs to 15 residues. CDR1 SGHTA and CDR2 FQGNSA come from the germline V gene. The CDR3 nucleotides are TGTGCCAGCAGCCCCGTTTCGACAGCAATCTCTGAAGCTTTCTTT. Translated: CASSPVSTAISEAFF.

The chain recombines TRBV2 with TRBJ2-1, with 11 bases identical to TRBD2. The length of the CDR3 is 15 residues. Germline V CDR1 and CDR2: SNHLY, FYNNEI. The trim removed 8 bases at V and 5 bases at J, leaving 8 bases unmatched. The CDR3: CASRPGTSGHNEQFF. DNA for the CDR3: TGTGCCAGCCGCCCGGGGACTAGCGGACACAATGAGCAGTTCTTC.

This sequence joins TRBV5-8 and TRBJ2-3, with TRBD1 matching over 8 bases. The CDR3 covers 16 residues. Germline V gives CDR1 SGHTS, CDR2 YDEGEE. V shed 4 bases and J 2 bases; nucleotides not matched to a gene: 9. The CDR3 nucleotides read TGTGCCAGCAGCCCAGGACAGGGATCCTCCACAGATACGCAGTATTTT. Encoded protein: CASSPGQGSSTDTQYF.

The chain couples TRBV27 to TRBJ1-5; possible D gene TRBD1, 6 bases. The V end lost 0 bases, the J end lost 6 bases, and 15 bases lay between the germline ends. The germline V gene has CDR1 MNHEY and CDR2 SMNVEV (reference sequence). There are 16 residues in the CDR3. The chain's CDR3 is CASSLSGRGARQPQHF. Here the CDR3 DNA reads TGTGCCAGCAGTTTATCGGGTCGGGGGGCCCGTCAGCCCCAGCATTTT.

The V gene is TRBV7-2, the J gene TRBJ1-2; TRBD1 aligns across 7 bases. Trimming removed 2 bases from V and 7 bases from J; junction bases left unmatched: 10. This CDR3 contains 15 residues. Germline loops: CDR1 SGHTA, CDR2 FQGNSA. CDR3: CASSLKRQGDFGYTF. CDR3 nucleotide sequence: TGTGCCAGCAGCTTAAAGAGGCAGGGGGATTTTGGCTACACCTTC.

This clone was detected a few times. The J gene is TRBJ2-1, the V gene TRBV6-1; possibly TRBD2 for D (5 bases). The CDR3 sequence is 16 residues long. Germline V gene lookup returns CDR1 MNHNS and CDR2 SASEGT. Trimming cost V 2 bases and J 5 bases, with 16 bases left between them. CDR3 sequence reads: CASSEITWTPNNEQFF. The CDR3 nucleotides read TGTGCCAGCAGTGAAATAACCTGGACTCCTAACAATGAGCAGTTCTTC.

The chain links TRBV7-8 to TRBJ1-2, with unresolved D. In germline, CDR1 is SGHVS, CDR2 FQNEAQ. Trimming left V 0 bases short and J 0 bases short, with 20 bases between. The CDR3 contains 19 residues. The DNA of the CDR3 is TGTGCCAGCAGCTTAGCGGATAGACTTCAGAGTTCAGCTAACTATGGCTACACCTTC. Its protein is CASSLADRLQSSANYGYTF.

Notes on this clone: An end of the junction does not agree with germline; a read error may underlie this. The rearrangement uses TRBV5-4 and TRBJ1-1; no clear D. The V gene's germline CDR1 is SGHNT and CDR2 YYREEE (reference sequence). The CDR3 loop spans 15 amino acids. The CDR3 loop reads CTSTVDIPMNTEAFF. The CDR3 DNA reads as TGTACCAGCACCGTAGACATTCCAATGAACACTGAAGCTTTCTTT.

This chain uses TRBV15 with TRBJ2-6; a weak D match, TRBD1 (5 bases). The CDR3 extends over 19 amino acids. Germline-derived CDR1 and CDR2 are LNHNV and YYDKDF (reference sequence). The germline V and J ends were trimmed by 0 bases and 0 bases, with 15 bases remaining between them. In DNA form, the CDR3 reads TGTGCCACCAGCAGAGATATTTTGCAGGGAATCTCTGGGGCCAACGTCCTGACTTTC. Translation gives CATSRDILQGISGANVLTF.

V gene TRBV11-3 combines with J gene TRBJ2-1, with D uncertain. The CDR3 covers 13 residues. V gave up 6 bases and J gave up 0 bases, with 6 bases separating them. In germline, CDR1 is SGHNT, CDR2 YENEEA. Written as DNA, the CDR3 is TGTGCCAGCAGTTTCCGCTCCTACAATGAGCAGTTCTTC. Translation gives CASSFRSYNEQFF.

The chain links TRBV4-3 to TRBJ1-6; TRBD1 matches at 9 bases. There are 16 residues in the CDR3. Unmatched junction bases numbered 6, after V lost 2 bases and J lost 7 bases. Germline lookup yields CDR1 LGHNA and CDR2 YSLEER. For the CDR3, the DNA is TGCGCCAGCAGCCAACTTTGGACAGGGGCAAATTCACCCCTCCACTTT. This gives the protein CASSQLWTGANSPLHF.

This chain joins TRBV10-3 and TRBJ1-1; TRBD1 agrees at 9 bases. With 9 bases clipped from V and 2 bases from J, the junction kept 10 bases outside the gene matches. This CDR3 has 15 residues. Looked up from germline, CDR1 is ENHRY and CDR2 is SYGVKD. CDR3 loop: CAISSSGQGNTEAFF. CDR3 DNA: TGTGCCATTTCATCTTCGGGACAGGGTAACACTGAAGCTTTCTTT.

The rearrangement uses TRBV7-8 and TRBJ1-6, with 8 bases that match TRBD1. This CDR3 is 14 amino acids long. Germline V gives CDR1 SGHVS, CDR2 FQNEAQ. V gave up 5 bases and J gave up 10 bases; unmatched junction bases: 7. CDR3: CASSPGQGRSPLHF. The CDR3 region has the DNA TGTGCCAGCAGCCCCGGACAGGGTCGATCACCCCTCCACTTT.

The rearrangement joins TRBV4-1 to TRBJ2-3; 9 nucleotides agree with TRBD1. This CDR3 has 19 amino acids. Germline CDR1 reads MGHRA; CDR2 reads YSYEKL. The J segment lost 4 bases and the V segment lost 3 bases, leaving 17 bases of the junction unmatched. The CDR3 reads CASSHSAQGATGSPDTQYF. For the CDR3, the DNA is TGCGCCAGCAGCCATTCTGCACAGGGGGCGACTGGATCTCCAGATACGCAGTATTTT.

This CDR3 is CASSRPTGAEAFF. The CDR3 DNA sequence: TGTGCCAGCAGCCGCCCTACAGGGGCCGAAGCTTTCTTT. This chain links TRBV12-3 or TRBV12-4 with TRBJ1-1; 7 nucleotides align to TRBD1. This CDR3 spans 13 amino acids. Losses at the gene ends were 6 bases for V and 8 bases for J; bases not matched to a gene: 9.

To note about this clone: At one end the junction does not follow the germline gene, possibly because of a read error. The chain uses TRBV5-1 and TRBJ2-5; D perhaps matches TRBD1 (6 bases). This CDR3 is built from 17 residues. The germline CDR1 and CDR2 sequences are SGHRS and YFSETQ. CDR3 sequence: CASSSFRDKGYQGTQYF. CDR3 sequence (DNA): TGCGCCAGCAGCTCGTTCAGGGACAAGGGGTACCAAGGGACCCAGTACTTC. Full variable domain (rest looked up from reference TRBV5-1 and TRBJ2-5): KAGVTQTPRYLIKTRGQQVTLSCSPISGHRSVSWYQQTPGQGLQFLFEYFSETQRNKGNFPGRFSGRQFSNSRSEMNVSTLELGDSALYLCASSSFRDKGYQGTQYFGPGTRLLVL.

J is TRBJ2-7 and V is TRBV5-5, with 9 bases matching TRBD2. The CDR3 is made up of 19 amino acids. V lost 4 bases to trimming and J lost 0 bases; unmatched junction nucleotides: 17. Germline loops: CDR1 SGHKS, CDR2 YYEKEE (reference sequence). DNA for the CDR3: TGTGCCAGCAGCCGCGGGGGAGCGGGAGGTCATAGGAGCTCCTACGAGCAGTACTTC. It specifies CASSRGGAGGHRSSYEQYF.

The CDR3 DNA follows: TGTGCCAGCAGTTCCGGGGGGGGCTCCTATAATTCACCCCTCCACTTT. This encodes CASSSGGGSYNSPLHF. The chain is built from TRBV6-5 and TRBJ1-6; D might be TRBD1 (5 bases). The CDR3 covers 16 residues. V was pared by 4 bases and J by 0 bases, with 10 bases between. The V gene's germline CDR1 is MNHEY and CDR2 SVGAGI.

This rearrangement joins TRBV19 to TRBJ1-2, with 10 bases aligning to TRBD1. The germline CDR1 and CDR2 sequences are LNHDA and SQIVND (reference sequence). With V trimmed by 4 bases and J by 2 bases, 7 bases remained unmatched. This CDR3 has 16 residues. The chain's CDR3 is CASSTRDRGLNYGYTF. The CDR3 DNA reads TGTGCCAGTAGTACCCGGGACAGGGGACTAAACTATGGCTACACCTTC.

CDR3 nucleotide sequence: TGCGCCAGCAGCCAAGATATGAGGCCAGATACGCAGTATTTT. Translation: CASSQDMRPDTQYF. This chain links TRBV4-3 with TRBJ2-3; D call uncertain. Trimming took 0 bases from V and 4 from J, leaving 8 bases between them. The CDR3 contains 14 residues. Germline V gene data show CDR1 as LGHNA and CDR2 as YSLEER.

This clone was detected a few times. This sequence joins TRBV6-2 or TRBV6-3 and TRBJ1-2; 11 nucleotides align to TRBD1. Per the germline V gene, CDR1 is MNHEY and CDR2 is SVGEGT. Germline trimming cut 5 bases from V and 2 bases from J; bases unmatched to any gene: 7. This CDR3 comprises 16 residues. CDR3 nucleotides: TGTGCCAGCAGTCCCGAGGGGACAGGGGGGAACTATGGCTACACCTTC. Translated: CASSPEGTGGNYGYTF.

The gene calls are TRBV6-5 and TRBJ1-5, with 9 positions matching TRBD1. This CDR3 has 15 amino acids. Germline loops: CDR1 MNHEY, CDR2 SVGAGI. J lost 2 bases, V lost 5 bases, and 4 bases had no gene match. The CDR3 DNA follows: TGTGCCAGCAGTCCACAGGGGGCGGGCAATCAGCCCCAGCATTTT. It encodes CASSPQGAGNQPQHF.